Listed below are T cell receptor beta chains from one sample, sequenced in a study of cytomegalovirus exposure and HLA in healthy donors. Repertoires were generated with immunoSEQ multiplex PCR, while TCRdb's copy carries only in-frame clones and drops some. The sample contains some 190,000 clones, just under 80% of which appear only once. The sequenced sample was PBMCs. These receptors came from a female donor in good health and CMV-seronegative. The CDR3 runs from the conserved cysteine through the conserved F or W. D genes are given only for firm matches. Size is omitted from some rows. Given values are once, few, many or a class for expanded clones.

>TRBD1|TRBV5-1|TRBJ2-7|once
TGCGCCAGCAGCTTGGAGACAGGGGAATTCTACGAGCAGTACTTC
CASSLETGEFYEQYF
>TRBD2|TRBV7-7|TRBJ2-1|.
TGTGCTAGCAGCGCAGGACTAGCGGGCGATGAGCAGTTCTTC
CASSAGLAGDEQFF
>.|TRBV6-5|TRBJ1-2|.
TGTGCCAGCAGTTCGACAGGATCCCTCTATGGCCACACCTTC
CASSSTGSLYGHTF
>.|TRBV15|TRBJ1-1|.
TGTGCCACCAGCATTCAACAGGGAAGTCCTCGATTT
CATSIQQGSPRF
>TRBD1|TRBV5-1|TRBJ2-7|.
TGCGCCAGCAGTGAAGGGACAGGGATCTCCTACGAGCAGTACTTC
CASSEGTGISYEQYF
>TRBD1|TRBV18|TRBJ2-7|.
TGTGCCAGCTCACCATACTTAAGGGGGACAGGTATCCACGAGCAGTACTTC
CASSPYLRGTGIHEQYF
>TRBD1|TRBV5-4|TRBJ2-3|once
TGTGCCAGCAGCTTGGAGGGGGCAGGCACAGATACGCAGTATTTT
CASSLEGAGTDTQYF
>TRBD1|TRBV27|TRBJ1-3|.
TGTGCCCGCAGTTTAACAGGGGGTGGAAACACCATATATTTT
CARSLTGGGNTIYF
>TRBD1|TRBV27|TRBJ2-5|few
TGTGCCAGGGAGGGACAGGCGATTCAAGAGACCCAGTACTTC
CAREGQAIQETQYF
>TRBD2|TRBV5-6|TRBJ2-1|.
TGTGCCAGCAGCTTGGGGGGCCTAGCGGGAGATAACAATGAGCAGTTCTTC
CASSLGGLAGDNNEQFF
>.|TRBV2|TRBJ1-2|.
TGTGCCAGCAGTGAACCCCTCGGGAGTCAGGATGGCTACACCTTC
CASSEPLGSQDGYTF
>TRBD2|TRBV7-9|TRBJ2-1|.
TGTGCCAGCAGCACCCCCAGCGGGGGGGCCCTCTTTAATGAGCAGTTCTTC
CASSTPSGGALFNEQFF
>.|TRBV19|TRBJ2-3|.
TGTGCCAGTAGTATAGGGGGAGCGACAGATACGCAGTATTTT
CASSIGGATDTQYF
>TRBD2|TRBV18|TRBJ2-7|.
TGTGCCAGCTCAAGTACTAGCGGGAGTAACGAGCAGTACTTC
CASSSTSGSNEQYF
>TRBD2|TRBV29-1|TRBJ2-7|.
TGCAGCGCTGTGACTAGCGGGAGATTGCGGGAGCAGTACTTC
CSAVTSGRLREQYF
>TRBD2|TRBV13|TRBJ2-1|once
TGTGCCACCGTCCCGGGACTAGGCCCTGAGCAGTTCTTC
CATVPGLGPEQFF
>TRBD2|TRBV11-2|TRBJ2-1|.
TGTGCCAGCAGCTTTCTGGCTAGCGGGAGGGTCTACAATGAGCAGTTCTTC
CASSFLASGRVYNEQFF